What follows is one TCR beta chain and its context. Its antigen is as yet unknown. The data were obtained in a study of shared clonotypes between healthy human individuals. Study-wide results and limits: When compared with the clonotypes that were shared by all four sorted-subset donors, the non-shared clonotypes turned out to have lower generation probabilities.

Assay used: immunoSEQ multiplex PCR; TCRdb lists only in-frame clones, some missing. The sample holds some 380,000 clones, just over 95% seen once. Free of recent acute infections or vaccinations, the donors were healthy HIV-negative adults. Each donor was a Caucasian adult residing in Nashville, Tennessee. This receptor was obtained from a young man in good health. Source material: memory CD8+ T cells sorted from blood. Noted subset: CD45RO+ cells pooled with CCR7-negative TemRA cells.

CDR3 residues: CASSVTGVGYEQYF. The CDR3 region has the DNA TGCGCCAGCAGCGTGACAGGGGTTGGCTACGAGCAGTACTTC. V gene TRBV5-1 combines with J gene TRBJ2-7, with 8 bases aligning to TRBD1. Germline V gives CDR1 SGHRS, CDR2 YFSETQ. CDR3 length: 14 residues. Losses at the gene ends were 4 bases for V and 3 bases for J; bases not matched to a gene: 6.